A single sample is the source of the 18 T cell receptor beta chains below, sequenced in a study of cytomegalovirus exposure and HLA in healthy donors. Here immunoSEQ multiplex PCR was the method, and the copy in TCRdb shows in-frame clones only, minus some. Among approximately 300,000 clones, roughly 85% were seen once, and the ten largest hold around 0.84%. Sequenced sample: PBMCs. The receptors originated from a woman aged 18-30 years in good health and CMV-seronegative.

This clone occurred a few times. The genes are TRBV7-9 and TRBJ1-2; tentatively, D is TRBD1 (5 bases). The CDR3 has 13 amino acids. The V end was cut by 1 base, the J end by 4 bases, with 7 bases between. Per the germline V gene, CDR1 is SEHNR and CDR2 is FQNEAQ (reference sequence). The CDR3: CASSLGDSYGYTF. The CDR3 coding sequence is TGTGCCAGCAGCTTAGGGGACTCCTATGGCTACACCTTC.

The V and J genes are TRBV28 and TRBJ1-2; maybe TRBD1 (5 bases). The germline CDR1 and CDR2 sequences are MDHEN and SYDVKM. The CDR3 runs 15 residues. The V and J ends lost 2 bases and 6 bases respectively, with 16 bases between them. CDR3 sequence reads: CASSLGPQGQHGYTF. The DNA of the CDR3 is TGTGCCAGCAGTTTAGGCCCCCAGGGCCAACATGGCTACACCTTC.

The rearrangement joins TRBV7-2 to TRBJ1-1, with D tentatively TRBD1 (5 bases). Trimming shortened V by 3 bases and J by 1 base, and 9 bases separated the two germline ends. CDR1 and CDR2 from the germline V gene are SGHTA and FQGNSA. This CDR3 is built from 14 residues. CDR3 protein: CASSFTGTNTEAFF. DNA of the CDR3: TGTGCCAGCAGCTTTACAGGAACGAACACTGAAGCTTTCTTT. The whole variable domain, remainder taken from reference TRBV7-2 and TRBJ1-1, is GAGVSQSPSNKVTEKGKDVELRCDPISGHTALYWYRQSLGQGLEFLIYFQGNSAPDKSGLPSDRFSAERTGGSVSTLTIQRTQQEDSAVYLCASSFTGTNTEAFFGQGTRLTVV.

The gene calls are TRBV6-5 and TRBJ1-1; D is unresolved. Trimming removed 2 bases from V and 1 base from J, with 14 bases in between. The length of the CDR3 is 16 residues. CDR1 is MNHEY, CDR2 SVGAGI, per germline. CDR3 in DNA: TGTGCCAGCAGTTACGGGTTGCACACTAGGAACACTGAAGCTTTCTTT. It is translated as CASSYGLHTRNTEAFF.

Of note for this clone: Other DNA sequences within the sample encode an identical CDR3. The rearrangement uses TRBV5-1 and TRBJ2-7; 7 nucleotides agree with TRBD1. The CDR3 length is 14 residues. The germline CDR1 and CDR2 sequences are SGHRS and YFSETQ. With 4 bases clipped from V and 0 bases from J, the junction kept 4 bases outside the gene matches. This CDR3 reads CASSPGTDSYEQYF. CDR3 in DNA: TGCGCCAGCAGCCCCGGGACAGACTCCTACGAGCAGTACTTC.

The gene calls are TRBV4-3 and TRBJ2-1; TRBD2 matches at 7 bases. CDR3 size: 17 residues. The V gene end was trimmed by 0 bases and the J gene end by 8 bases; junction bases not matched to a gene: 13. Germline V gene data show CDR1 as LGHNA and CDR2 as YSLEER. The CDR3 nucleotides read TGCGCCAGCAGCCAAGATCGTTTCGGGGGAGGGCGCGATGAGCAGTTCTTC. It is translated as CASSQDRFGGGRDEQFF.

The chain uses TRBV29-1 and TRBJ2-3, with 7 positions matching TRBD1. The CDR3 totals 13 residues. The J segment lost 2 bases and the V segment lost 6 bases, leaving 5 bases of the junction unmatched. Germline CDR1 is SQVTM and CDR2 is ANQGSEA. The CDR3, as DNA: TGCAGCGTCCGACAGGGATACACAGATACGCAGTATTTT. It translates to CSVRQGYTDTQYF.

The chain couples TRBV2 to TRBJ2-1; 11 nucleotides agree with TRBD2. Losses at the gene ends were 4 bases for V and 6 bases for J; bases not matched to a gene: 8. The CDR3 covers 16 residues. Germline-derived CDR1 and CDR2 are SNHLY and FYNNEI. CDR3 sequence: CASSALAGGPGNEQFF. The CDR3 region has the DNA TGTGCCAGCAGTGCGTTAGCGGGAGGGCCTGGCAATGAGCAGTTCTTC. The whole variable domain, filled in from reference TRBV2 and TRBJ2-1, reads EPEVTQTPSHQVTQMGQEVILRCVPISNHLYFYWYRQILGQKVEFLVSFYNNEISEKSEIFDDQFSVERPDGSNFTLKIRSTKLEDSAMYFCASSALAGGPGNEQFFGPGTRLTVL.

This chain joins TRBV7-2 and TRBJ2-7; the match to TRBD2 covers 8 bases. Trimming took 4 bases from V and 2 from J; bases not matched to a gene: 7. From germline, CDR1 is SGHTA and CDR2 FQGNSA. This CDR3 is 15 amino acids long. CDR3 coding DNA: TGTGCCAGCAGCTCGTTTAGCGGGATGCCCTACGAGCAGTACTTC. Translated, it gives CASSSFSGMPYEQYF.

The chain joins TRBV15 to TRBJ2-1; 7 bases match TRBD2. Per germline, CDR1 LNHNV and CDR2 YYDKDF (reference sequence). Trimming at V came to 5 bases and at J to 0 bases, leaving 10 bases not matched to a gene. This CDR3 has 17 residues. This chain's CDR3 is CATSDSSGMSSYNEQFF. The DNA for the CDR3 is TGTGCCACCAGCGATTCTAGCGGAATGAGCTCCTACAATGAGCAGTTCTTC.

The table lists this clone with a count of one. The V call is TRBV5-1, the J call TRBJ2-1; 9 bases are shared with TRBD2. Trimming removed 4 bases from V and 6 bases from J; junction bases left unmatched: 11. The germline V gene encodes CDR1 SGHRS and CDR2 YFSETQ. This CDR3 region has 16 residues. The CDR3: CASSRPGLASVNEQFF. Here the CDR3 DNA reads TGCGCCAGCAGCCGACCGGGACTAGCTTCTGTCAATGAGCAGTTCTTC. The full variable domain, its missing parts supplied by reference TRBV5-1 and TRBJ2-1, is KAGVTQTPRYLIKTRGQQVTLSCSPISGHRSVSWYQQTPGQGLQFLFEYFSETQRNKGNFPGRFSGRQFSNSRSEMNVSTLELGDSALYLCASSRPGLASVNEQFFGPGTRLTVL.

The CDR3 sequence: CASRYLAGTSYEQYF. The CDR3 nucleotides are TGCGCCAGCAGGTATCTAGCGGGAACCTCCTACGAGCAGTACTTC. The chain carries TRBV5-1 and TRBJ2-7; 9 positions agree with TRBD2. CDR1 is SGHRS, CDR2 YFSETQ, per germline. The V gene end was trimmed by 5 bases and the J gene end by 0 bases; junction bases not matched to a gene: 6. This CDR3 spans 15 amino acids.

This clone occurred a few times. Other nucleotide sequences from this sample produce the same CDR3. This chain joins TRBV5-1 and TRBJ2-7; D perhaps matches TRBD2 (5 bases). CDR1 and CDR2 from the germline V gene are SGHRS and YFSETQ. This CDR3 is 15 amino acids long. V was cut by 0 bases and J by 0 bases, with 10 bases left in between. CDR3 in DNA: TGCGCCAGCAGCTTGGTGGCGGGTAGCTCCTACGAGCAGTACTTC. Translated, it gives CASSLVAGSSYEQYF.

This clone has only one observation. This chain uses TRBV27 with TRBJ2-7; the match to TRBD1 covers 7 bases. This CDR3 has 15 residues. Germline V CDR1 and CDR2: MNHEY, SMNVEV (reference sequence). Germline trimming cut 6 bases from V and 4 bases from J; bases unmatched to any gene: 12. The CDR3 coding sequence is TGTGCCAGCAGCCGACAGGGAACGAAATCGTACGAGCAGTACTTC. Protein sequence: CASSRQGTKSYEQYF.

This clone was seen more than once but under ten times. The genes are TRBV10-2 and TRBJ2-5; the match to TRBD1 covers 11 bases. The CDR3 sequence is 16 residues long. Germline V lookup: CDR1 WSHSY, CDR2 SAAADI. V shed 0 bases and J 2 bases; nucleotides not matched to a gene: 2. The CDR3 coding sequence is TGCGCCAGCAGTGAGTCAGGACAGGGGGCACAAGAGACCCAGTACTTC. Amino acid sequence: CASSESGQGAQETQYF.

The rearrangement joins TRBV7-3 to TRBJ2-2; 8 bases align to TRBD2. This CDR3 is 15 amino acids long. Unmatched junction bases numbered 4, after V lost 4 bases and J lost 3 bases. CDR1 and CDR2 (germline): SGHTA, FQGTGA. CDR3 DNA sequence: TGTGCCAGCAGCTCTGGGACTAGTTACACCGGGGAGCTGTTTTTT. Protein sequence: CASSSGTSYTGELFF.

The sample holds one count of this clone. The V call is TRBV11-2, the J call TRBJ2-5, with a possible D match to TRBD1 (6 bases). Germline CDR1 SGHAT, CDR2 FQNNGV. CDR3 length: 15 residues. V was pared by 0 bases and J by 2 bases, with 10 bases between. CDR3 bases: TGTGCCAGCAGCTTAGAATGGGGGCAGCAAGAGACCCAGTACTTC. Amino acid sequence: CASSLEWGQQETQYF.

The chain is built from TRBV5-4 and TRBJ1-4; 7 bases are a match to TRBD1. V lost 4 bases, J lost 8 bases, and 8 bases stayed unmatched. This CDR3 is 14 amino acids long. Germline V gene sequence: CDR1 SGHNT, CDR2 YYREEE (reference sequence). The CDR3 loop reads CASSLGQVGEKLFF. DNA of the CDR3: TGTGCCAGCAGCCTAGGACAGGTGGGAGAAAAACTGTTTTTT.